What follows are 16 T cell receptor beta chains derived from one specimen sequenced in a study of cytomegalovirus exposure and HLA in healthy donors (dated by TCRdb to the late 2010s). Libraries were constructed by the immunoSEQ multiplex PCR assay. A mixture of 60 forward primers for TCR Vbeta segments and 13 reverse primers for TCR Jbeta segments was used in the multiplex PCR. TCRdb obtained this table from immuneACCESS and retained in-frame rearrangements with V and J assigned. These tables miss some clones; where compared with another copy, unresolved V genes account for less than half of the shortfall, and the remainder is unexplained. In all, the sample holds roughly 88,000 clones, and around 80% of those were seen once. Of the sample, roughly 5% is held by the ten largest clones. The material sequenced was PBMCs. The receptors stem from a man in his thirties or forties in good health and CMV-seropositive.

This clone has more than one count but fewer than ten. The chain links TRBV19 to TRBJ2-1; 8 positions match TRBD2. The CDR3 has 17 amino acids. CDR1 and CDR2 (germline): LNHDA, SQIVND (reference sequence). Germline trimming cut 5 bases from V and 0 bases from J; bases unmatched to any gene: 9. The CDR3 loop is CASSPLAGHSSYNEQFF. The CDR3 DNA sequence: TGTGCCAGTAGTCCCCTAGCGGGCCACAGCTCCTACAATGAGCAGTTCTTC.

This sequence joins TRBV7-9 and TRBJ2-7, with 8 bases fitting TRBD1. Per germline, CDR1 SEHNR and CDR2 FQNEAQ (reference sequence). This CDR3 has 17 amino acids. V lost 3 bases and J lost 5; bases outside the gene matches: 15. CDR3 region: CASSFRQAGTGQDEQYF. For the CDR3, the DNA is TGTGCCAGCAGCTTCCGACAGGCGGGTACGGGACAGGACGAGCAGTACTTC. Using reference TRBV7-9 and TRBJ2-7 for the parts outside the CDR3, the full variable domain is DTGVSQNPRHKITKRGQNVTFRCDPISEHNRLYWYRQTLGQGPEFLTYFQNEAQLEKSRLLSDRFSAERPKGSFSTLEIQRTEQGDSAMYLCASSFRQAGTGQDEQYFGPGTRLTVT.

The V gene is TRBV11-2, the J gene TRBJ2-7, with D tentatively TRBD2 (8 bases). Trimming removed 3 bases from V and 0 bases from J, with 24 bases in between. The CDR3 is 19 residues long. Germline assignment: CDR1 SGHAT and CDR2 FQNNGV. For the CDR3, the DNA is TGTGCCAGCAGCTTTAGCGGGACAGCCTTTATGGAGACCTCCTACGAGCAGTACTTC. This codes for CASSFSGTAFMETSYEQYF.

The CDR3 DNA is TGCAGCGTTGAAGGGAGGGACAGGTTATCTAACTATGGCTACACCTTC. Protein product: CSVEGRDRLSNYGYTF. V gene TRBV29-1 combines with J gene TRBJ1-2, with TRBD1 matching 8 bases. After removal of 1 base from V and 0 bases from J, the junction contained 7 bases not matched to a gene. The CDR3 covers 16 residues. The germline gives CDR1 SQVTM, CDR2 ANQGSEA.

The CDR3 loop reads CASSLTGGDAYEQYV. The CDR3 DNA follows: TGTGCCAGCAGCTTAACTGGAGGGGATGCCTACGAGCAGTACGTC. The V gene is TRBV11-2, the J gene TRBJ2-7; TRBD2 might be the D (6 bases). This CDR3 spans 15 amino acids. Germline loops: CDR1 SGHAT, CDR2 FQNNGV. Between the trimmed V and J ends, which lost 2 bases and 2 bases, there was a span of 13 bases.

This chain uses TRBV9 with TRBJ2-1; tentatively, D is TRBD1 (6 bases). Germline V gene lookup returns CDR1 SGDLS and CDR2 YYNGEE. Trimming removed 4 bases from V and 8 bases from J, with 13 bases in between. The CDR3 loop spans 13 amino acids. CDR3 in amino acids: CASSYRVGDEQFF. CDR3 bases: TGTGCCAGCAGCTACAGGGTGGGGGATGAGCAGTTCTTC.

The chain recombines TRBV28 with TRBJ2-7; 8 positions match TRBD1. The ends lost 4 bases at V and 4 bases at J; junction bases unmatched: 9. The CDR3 spans 15 residues. CDR1 is MDHEN, CDR2 SYDVKM, per germline. The CDR3: CASSSPPGGSYEQYF. The CDR3 coding sequence is TGTGCCAGCAGTTCCCCTCCAGGGGGCTCGTACGAGCAGTACTTC.

The gene calls are TRBV5-4 and TRBJ1-1; no definite D call. With 1 base removed from V and 10 bases from J, the gap between germline ends came to 17 bases. CDR3 length: 14 amino acids. CDR1 and CDR2 (germline): SGHNT, YYREEE (reference sequence). CDR3 amino acids: CASSLQGPGSGAFF. As DNA, the CDR3 is TGTGCCAGCAGCTTGCAAGGTCCGGGGAGCGGAGCTTTCTTT.

The chain is built from TRBV20-1 and TRBJ1-1; a possible D gene is TRBD1 (5 bases). The CDR3 is 10 amino acids. V gave up 5 bases and J gave up 6 bases, with 7 bases separating them. Germline CDR1 is DFQATT and CDR2 is SNEGSKA (reference sequence). The CDR3 DNA sequence: TGCAGTGCTCCAGGGTCTGAAGCTTTCTTT. This gives the protein CSAPGSEAFF.

The rearrangement joins TRBV4-3 to TRBJ1-2; 7 bases are a match to TRBD1. Germline V CDR1 and CDR2: LGHNA, YSLEER. J gave up 2 bases and V 4 bases, and 1 base lay outside the gene matches. The CDR3 extends over 13 amino acids. CDR3 sequence: CASSRDSNYGYTF. The CDR3, as DNA: TGCGCCAGCAGCCGGGACAGCAACTATGGCTACACCTTC.

The genes are TRBV11-2 and TRBJ1-1; 8 bases fit TRBD1. With 3 bases clipped from V and 5 bases from J, the junction kept 5 bases outside the gene matches. The CDR3 has 14 amino acids. CDR1 SGHAT and CDR2 FQNNGV come from the germline V gene. CDR3 in DNA: TGTGCCAGCAGCTTCAGGGGGCGAGGGACTGAAGCTTTCTTT. Its translation is CASSFRGRGTEAFF.

The genes are TRBV11-3 and TRBJ2-3; 10 bases agree with TRBD2. Germline V gives CDR1 SGHNT, CDR2 YENEEA. V dropped 1 base and J dropped 0; count of bases not matched to a gene: 10. CDR3 size: 19 residues. The CDR3 nucleotides read TGTGCCAGCAGCTTAGGGGAATTTCGGACTAGCGGCAGCACAGATACGCAGTATTTT. Protein sequence: CASSLGEFRTSGSTDTQYF.

This clone came up once. V gene TRBV6-5 combines with J gene TRBJ2-7; 9 nucleotides match TRBD1. This CDR3 contains 14 residues. CDR1 and CDR2 (germline): MNHEY, SVGAGI. V lost 8 bases and J lost 5; bases outside the gene matches: 10. CDR3 loop: CASGGGTGWDEQYF. Here the CDR3 DNA reads TGTGCCAGCGGCGGTGGGACAGGGTGGGACGAGCAGTACTTC.

V usage is TRBV6-5 and J usage is TRBJ2-3; D is possibly TRBD2 (6 bases). V was pared by 8 bases and J by 0 bases, with 12 bases between. This CDR3 comprises 14 residues. Germline loops: CDR1 MNHEY, CDR2 SVGAGI. In nucleotides, the CDR3 is TGTGCCAGCCGGGTCGGGACTAGCACAGATACGCAGTATTTT. It is translated as CASRVGTSTDTQYF.

This chain links TRBV5-4 with TRBJ2-2; 12 bases are a match to TRBD1. The CDR3 covers 16 residues. V gave up 3 bases and J gave up 7 bases; unmatched junction bases: 7. Germline lookup yields CDR1 SGHNT and CDR2 YYREEE (reference sequence). CDR3 amino acids: CASSWPGQGAVGELFF. CDR3 in DNA: TGTGCCAGCAGCTGGCCGGGACAGGGGGCAGTCGGGGAGCTGTTTTTT.

The chain has TRBV28 and TRBJ2-3; D is possibly TRBD2 (6 bases). The V end was cut by 3 bases, the J end by 2 bases, with 12 bases between. Per the germline V gene, CDR1 is MDHEN and CDR2 is SYDVKM. The CDR3 is made up of 15 amino acids. The CDR3 here is CASSFASDDTDTQYF. The CDR3 DNA reads TGTGCCAGCAGTTTCGCTAGCGATGACACAGATACGCAGTATTTT.